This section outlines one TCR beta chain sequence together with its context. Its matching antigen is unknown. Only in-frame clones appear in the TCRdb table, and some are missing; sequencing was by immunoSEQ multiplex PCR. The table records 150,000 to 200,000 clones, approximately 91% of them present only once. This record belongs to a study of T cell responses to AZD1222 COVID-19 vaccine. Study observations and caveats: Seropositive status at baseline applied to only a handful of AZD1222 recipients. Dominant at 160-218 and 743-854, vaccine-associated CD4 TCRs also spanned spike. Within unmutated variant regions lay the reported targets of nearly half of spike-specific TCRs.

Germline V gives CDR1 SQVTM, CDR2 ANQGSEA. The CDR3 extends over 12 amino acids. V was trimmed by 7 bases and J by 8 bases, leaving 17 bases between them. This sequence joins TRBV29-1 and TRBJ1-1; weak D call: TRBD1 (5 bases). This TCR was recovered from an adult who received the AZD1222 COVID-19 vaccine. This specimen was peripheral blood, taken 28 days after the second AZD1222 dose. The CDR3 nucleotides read TGCAGCGCCTGTTCAGTGCAGGGAGAAGCTTTCTTT. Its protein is CSACSVQGEAFF.